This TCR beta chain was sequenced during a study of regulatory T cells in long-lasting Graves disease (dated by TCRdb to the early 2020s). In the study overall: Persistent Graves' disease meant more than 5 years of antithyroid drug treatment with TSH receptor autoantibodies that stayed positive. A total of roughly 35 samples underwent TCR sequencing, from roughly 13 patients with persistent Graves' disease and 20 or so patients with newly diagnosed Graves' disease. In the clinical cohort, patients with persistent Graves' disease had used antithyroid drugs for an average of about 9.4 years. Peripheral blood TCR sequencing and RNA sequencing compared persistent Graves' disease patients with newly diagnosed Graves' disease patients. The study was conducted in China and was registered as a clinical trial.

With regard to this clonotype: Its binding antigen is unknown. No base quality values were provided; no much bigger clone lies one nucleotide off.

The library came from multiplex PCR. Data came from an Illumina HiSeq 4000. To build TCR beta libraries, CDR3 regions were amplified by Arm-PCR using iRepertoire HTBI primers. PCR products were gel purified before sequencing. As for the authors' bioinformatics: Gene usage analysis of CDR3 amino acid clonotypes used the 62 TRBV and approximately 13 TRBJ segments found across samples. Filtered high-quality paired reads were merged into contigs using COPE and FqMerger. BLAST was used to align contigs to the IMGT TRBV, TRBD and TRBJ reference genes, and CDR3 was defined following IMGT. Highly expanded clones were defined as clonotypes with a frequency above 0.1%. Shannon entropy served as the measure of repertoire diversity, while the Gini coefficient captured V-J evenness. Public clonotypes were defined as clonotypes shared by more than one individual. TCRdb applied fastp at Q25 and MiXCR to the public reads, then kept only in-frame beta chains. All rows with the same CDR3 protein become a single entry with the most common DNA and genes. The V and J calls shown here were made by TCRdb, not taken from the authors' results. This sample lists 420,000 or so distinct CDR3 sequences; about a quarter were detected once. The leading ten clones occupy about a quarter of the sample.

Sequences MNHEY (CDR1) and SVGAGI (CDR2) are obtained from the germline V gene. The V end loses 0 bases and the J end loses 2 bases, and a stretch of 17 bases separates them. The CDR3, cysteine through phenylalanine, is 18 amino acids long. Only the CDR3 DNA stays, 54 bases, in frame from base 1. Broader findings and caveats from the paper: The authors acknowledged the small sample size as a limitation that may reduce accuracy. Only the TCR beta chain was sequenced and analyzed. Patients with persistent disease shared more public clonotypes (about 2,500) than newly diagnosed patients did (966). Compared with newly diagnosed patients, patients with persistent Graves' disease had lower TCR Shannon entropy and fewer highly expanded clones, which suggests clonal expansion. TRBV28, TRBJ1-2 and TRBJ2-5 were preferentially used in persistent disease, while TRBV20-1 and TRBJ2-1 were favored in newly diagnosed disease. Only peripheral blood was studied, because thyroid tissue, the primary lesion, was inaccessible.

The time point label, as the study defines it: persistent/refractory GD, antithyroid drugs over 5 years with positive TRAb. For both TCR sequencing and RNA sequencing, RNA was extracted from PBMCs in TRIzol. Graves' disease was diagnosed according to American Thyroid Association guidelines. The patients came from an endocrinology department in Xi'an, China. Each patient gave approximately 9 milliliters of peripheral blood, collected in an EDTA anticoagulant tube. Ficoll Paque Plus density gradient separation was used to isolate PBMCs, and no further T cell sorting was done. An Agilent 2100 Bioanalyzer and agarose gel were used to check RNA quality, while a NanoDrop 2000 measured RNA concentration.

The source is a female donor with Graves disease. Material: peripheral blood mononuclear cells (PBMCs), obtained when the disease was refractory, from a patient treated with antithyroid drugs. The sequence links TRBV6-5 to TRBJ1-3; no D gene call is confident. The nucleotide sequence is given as TGTGCCAGCAGTTACTCCCGCGGATGGGGTTATCCTGGAAACACCATATATTTT. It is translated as CASSYSRGWGYPGNTIYF.